These 6 T cell receptor beta chains share one sample of origin, sequenced in a study of T cell repertoires in cytomegalovirus infection. TCRdb analysed the reads with MiXCR anew, one entry per CDR3 protein. The profile shows roughly 760,000 distinct CDR3 sequences, approximately 34% of them singletons. Material for sequencing was PBMCs. The source of these receptors is a human donor in good health (CMV status not recorded). Some clones in this sample may be carry-over from other donors' samples.

This clonotype came up many times. The chain carries TRBV7-8 and TRBJ1-5; D remains unclear. V shed 1 base and J shed 2 bases, with 9 bases lying between them. Germline V lookup: CDR1 SGHVS, CDR2 FQNEAQ. The CDR3 contains 15 residues. CDR3 sequence reads: CASSLGGWGNQPQHF. The CDR3 DNA reads as TGTGCCAGCAGCTTAGGGGGTTGGGGCAATCAGCCCCAGCATTTT.

This clonotype was counted only a few times. V and J are TRBV2 and TRBJ2-7; the match to TRBD2 covers 13 bases. Germline CDR1 and CDR2: SNHLY and FYNNEI. The CDR3 is 15 amino acids. V was clipped by 7 bases and J by 3 bases; unmatched bases: 6. The CDR3 protein is CASIPGLAGLYEQYF. The CDR3 coding sequence is TGTGCCAGCATCCCGGGACTAGCGGGACTCTACGAGCAGTACTTC. Together with reference TRBV2 and TRBJ2-7, the CDR3 gives the full variable domain: EPEVTQTPSHQVTQMGQEVILRCVPISNHLYFYWYRQILGQKVEFLVSFYNNEISEKSEIFDDQFSVERPDGSNFTLKIRSTKLEDSAMYFCASIPGLAGLYEQYFGPGTRLTVT.

On this clonotype: One end of the junction does not line up with germline, which may come from a read error. The chain joins TRBV12-3 or TRBV12-4 to TRBJ2-2; D possibly corresponds to TRBD1 (6 bases). The CDR3 runs 15 residues. In DNA, the CDR3 is TGTGCCAGCAGTTTGGTCTCGCTGGGGGCCGGGGAGCAGTTTTTT. Protein sequence: CASSLVSLGAGEQFF.

The chain joins TRBV12-3 or TRBV12-4 to TRBJ1-2; 7 nucleotides match TRBD1. The CDR3 length is 13 residues. V lost 7 bases, J lost 2 bases, and 4 bases stayed unmatched. Here the CDR3 reads CASTPTGNYGYTF. The CDR3 DNA reads as TGTGCCAGCACCCCGACAGGGAACTATGGCTACACCTTC.

The CDR3 protein is CASSFGQGVYSNQPQHF. The CDR3 DNA is TGTGCCAGCAGTTTTGGACAGGGGGTGTATAGCAATCAGCCCCAGCATTTT. The rearrangement uses TRBV6-2 or TRBV6-3 and TRBJ1-5; 10 nucleotides line up with TRBD1. The CDR3 spans 17 residues. Germline values: CDR1 MNHEY, CDR2 SVGEGT. With 4 bases clipped from V and 0 bases from J, the junction kept 6 bases outside the gene matches.

The chain combines TRBV11-2 with TRBJ1-6; weak D call: TRBD1 (6 bases). Trimming removed 5 bases at V and 7 bases at J, with 27 bases between. The CDR3 has 19 residues. Germline V gene data show CDR1 as SGHAT and CDR2 as FQNNGV. CDR3 nucleotide sequence: TGTGCCAGCAGCCGCGCAATAGTCTCGGGACAAAGGTTGAATTCACCCCTCCACTTT. Amino acid sequence: CASSRAIVSGQRLNSPLHF.